The clone carrying this TCR beta chain has at least ten counts. Its specificity is unknown. Deletions cut 7 bases from V and 7 bases from J, with 14 bases between. This CDR3 contains 13 residues. From germline, CDR1 is SNHLY and CDR2 FYNNEI. This record belongs to a study of regulatory T cells in long-lasting Graves disease. Specified time point: persistent/refractory GD, antithyroid drugs over 5 years with positive TRAb. The TCR library was made from RNA extracted from PBMCs. Construction of the TCR beta libraries employed iRepertoire HTBI primers in conjunction with Arm-PCR of CDR3 regions. The authors' processing: Samples revealed approximately 60 TRBV and approximately 15 TRBJ segments. TCRdb re-called the multiplex PCR reads with MiXCR, one entry per CDR3 protein. These V and J calls are TCRdb output, not the study's own analysis. Found here are about 290,000 distinct CDR3 sequences, 22% of them singletons; the top ten hold roughly 56%.

Points from the study as a whole: Small sample size may have lowered accuracy. Only peripheral blood was studied, not thyroid tissue. Persistent cases favored TRBV28, TRBJ1-2 and TRBJ2-5.

The source is a female donor with Graves disease. The chain carries TRBV2 and TRBJ1-5; D remains ambiguous. Sequenced here: peripheral blood mononuclear cells (PBMCs), sampled when the disease was refractory, from a patient treated with antithyroid drugs. DNA for the CDR3: TGTGCCAGCACCCTGGGAGTTGACCAGCCCCAGCATTTT. Protein sequence: CASTLGVDQPQHF. Supplemented by reference TRBV2 and TRBJ1-5, the full variable domain reads EPEVTQTPSHQVTQMGQEVILRCVPISNHLYFYWYRQILGQKVEFLVSFYNNEISEKSEIFDDQFSVERPDGSNFTLKIRSTKLEDSAMYFCASTLGVDQPQHFGDGTRLSIL.